A selection of T cell receptor beta chains follows, all from one sample in a study of metastatic and nonmetastatic thyroid tumors. Through MiXCR, TCRdb re-clonotyped the PCR reads. The table includes 35,000 to 50,000 clones, less than 20% detected once. The sequencing input was tumor tissue. These receptors came from a female donor with papillary thyroid cancer or a benign thyroid nodule (not recorded which). Some clones in this sample may be carry-over from other donors' samples. Each CDR3 is given with its conserved first and last residue. A D gene is named only where the DNA matches it firmly. Clone size is not always given. Where it is, it says once, few, many or a class for expanded clones.

size	V	J	D	DNA	CDR3
many	TRBV19	TRBJ2-7	-	TGTGCCAGTAGTATAGGCCAGTCGAGCTCCTACGAGCAGTACTTC	CASSIGQSSSYEQYF
medium-sized	TRBV15	TRBJ2-1	TRBD1	TGTGCCACCAGCACGGGACAGGGGCCCTACAATGAGCAGTTCTTC	CATSTGQGPYNEQFF
many	TRBV12-3/TRBV12-4	TRBJ2-5	TRBD2	TGTGCCAGCAGTTCCCCCAGCGGGAGGACGACCCAGTACTTC	CASSSPSGRTTQYF
few	TRBV12-3/TRBV12-4	TRBJ2-1	-	TGTGCCAGCAGTTTAGATCCTAGGTCCCTCAATGAGCAGTTCTTC	CASSLDPRSLNEQFF
many	TRBV6-1	TRBJ2-5	-	TGTGCCAGCAGCCGGCAGGTCCGGGGAGAGACCCAGTACTTC	CASSRQVRGETQYF
many	TRBV25-1	TRBJ2-7	TRBD1	TGTGCCAGCAGTCAGACAGGGGGACTCTACGAGCAGTACTTC	CASSQTGGLYEQYF
many	TRBV2	TRBJ2-3	-	TGTGCCAGCAGTACCAGGGAAAATACGCAGTATTTT	CASSTRENTQYF
many	TRBV30	TRBJ2-2	-	TGTGCCTGGAGTGTACCCGGCCGGGAGAGGGGCACCGGGGAGCTGTTTTTT	CAWSVPGRERGTGELFF
many	TRBV28	TRBJ2-6	TRBD2	TGTGCCAGCAGTAAAACTAGCGGGTTATTCTCTGGGGCCAACGTCCTGACTTTC	CASSKTSGLFSGANVLTF
many	TRBV9	TRBJ2-7	-	TGTGCCAGCAGCGTAGCTGGGCAGGTAGGCGAGCAGTACTTC	CASSVAGQVGEQYF
many	TRBV29-1	TRBJ2-7	TRBD2	TGCAGCGTTGGGACTAGCGGGAACACTTTCTCCTACGAGCAGTACTTC	CSVGTSGNTFSYEQYF
once	TRBV4-3	TRBJ2-1	TRBD2	TGCGCCAGCAGCCCCTCAGGGGGACTAGCGGGAGACGGTGAGCAGTTTTTC	CASSPSGGLAGDGEQFF
few	TRBV19	TRBJ2-1	-	TGTGCCAGTAGCCCCGGGACAACTTTCAGGTTATTC	CASSPGTTFRLF
many	TRBV28	TRBJ1-5	-	TGTGCCAGCACCCAGGCCAGGGGTAGCAATCAGCCCCAGCATTTT	CASTQARGSNQPQHF
many	TRBV19	TRBJ2-7	-	TGTGCCAGTAGTATTCAGGGAGGTCCCTACGAGCAGTACTTC	CASSIQGGPYEQYF
many	TRBV5-1	TRBJ2-6	-	TGCGCCAGCAGCGAGGGGACACCTTCGACCAACGTCCTGACTTTC	CASSEGTPSTNVLTF
few	TRBV6-5	TRBJ2-7	-	TGTGCCAGCAGTTACCGGCACACGGGTGCCTACGAGCAGTACTTC	CASSYRHTGAYEQYF
many	TRBV7-9	TRBJ2-7	TRBD2	TGTGCCAGCAGCTTCGGGGCGGGAGGATCTAACGAGCAGTACTTC	CASSFGAGGSNEQYF
-	TRBV5-6	TRBJ2-5	-	TGTGCCAGCAGCTTCGTTGGCCAACCGGAGTCCCAGTACTTC	CASSFVGQPESQYF
-	TRBV5-1	TRBJ2-2	-	TGCGCCAGCAGCTTGGCGGGGCTACTCACCGGGGAGCTGTTTTTT	CASSLAGLLTGELFF
many	TRBV6-1	TRBJ1-1	-	TGTGCCAGCAGTGAAGCGCTTCAAGCTTTCTTT	CASSEALQAFF
-	TRBV7-9	TRBJ1-2	-	TGTGCCAGCAGCGCAGACAGTGACATTAACTATGGCTACACCTTC	CASSADSDINYGYTF
many	TRBV12-3/TRBV12-4	TRBJ2-7	TRBD2	TGTGCCAGCAGCCCTCAGGCACTAGCGGGAAGAAATTCACGGGAGCAGTACTTC	CASSPQALAGRNSREQYF
many	TRBV27	TRBJ1-1	-	TGTGCCAGCAGTCCCCCCGGGTTTACTGAAGCTTTCTTT	CASSPPGFTEAFF
-	TRBV9	TRBJ2-2	-	TGTGCCAGCATCCCCGGACCTTCGAAGGGCGGCGTGCTGTTTTTT	CASIPGPSKGGVLFF
many	TRBV7-9	TRBJ1-1	-	TGTGCCAGCAGCTTAGGCACAAGCATGAACACTGAAGCTTTCTTT	CASSLGTSMNTEAFF
many	TRBV5-1	TRBJ2-1	-	TGCGCCAGCAGCATAGTATTAGGGGTCTCGGATGAGCAGTTCTTC	CASSIVLGVSDEQFF
many	TRBV7-2	TRBJ2-3	-	TGTGCCAGCAGCGGGACGCAAACTAGCACAGATACGCAGTATTTT	CASSGTQTSTDTQYF
many	TRBV2	TRBJ1-1	-	TGTGCCAGCAGTAAAGAGGGAACCGGGAACACTGAAGCTTTCTTT	CASSKEGTGNTEAFF
many	TRBV18	TRBJ2-7	TRBD1	TGTGCCAGCTCACCGGACAGGGGGAACAACGAGCAGTACTTC	CASSPDRGNNEQYF
many	TRBV28	TRBJ1-2	TRBD1	TGTGCCAGCAGTTCTGCAGGGGGCTTCTATGGCTACACCTTC	CASSSAGGFYGYTF
many	TRBV11-2	TRBJ2-7	TRBD2	TGTGCCAGCAGCCCCCCTGGACTAGCGGGAAGCTCCTACGAGCAGTACTTC	CASSPPGLAGSSYEQYF
many	TRBV7-3	TRBJ2-1	-	TGTGCCAGCAGCTTAGGCTCGGGGAATGAGCAGTTCTTC	CASSLGSGNEQFF
-	TRBV9	TRBJ1-3	TRBD1	TGTGCCAGCAGCAGGACAGGGGGCCCCGGAAACACCATATATTTT	CASSRTGGPGNTIYF
many	TRBV10-3	TRBJ2-6	-	TGTGCCATCAGGGGGGAAGTATCTGGGGCCAACGTCCTGACTTTC	CAIRGEVSGANVLTF
medium-sized	TRBV28	TRBJ2-1	-	TGTGCCAGCAGGGTTAACAGTTTTCGGTACAATGAGCAGTTCTTC	CASRVNSFRYNEQFF
many	TRBV19	TRBJ2-5	TRBD2	TGTGCCAGTAGTACCCTTTTAGCGGGAGGAGAACAAGAGACCCAGTACTTC	CASSTLLAGGEQETQYF
many	TRBV11-2	TRBJ2-3	TRBD2	TGTGCCAGCAGAATCGGACTAGCGGGAGGTACAGATACGCAGTATTTT	CASRIGLAGGTDTQYF
few	TRBV5-4	TRBJ1-1	-	TGTGCCAGCAGCTTGTCCTGGGGAAAAATGAACACTGAAGCTTTCTTT	CASSLSWGKMNTEAFF
many	TRBV18	TRBJ1-1	-	TGTGCCAGCATAGAACAGGCCATGAACACTGAAGCTTTCTTT	CASIEQAMNTEAFF
many	TRBV3-1	TRBJ2-1	-	TGTGCCAGCAGCCGAGGGGGGGTTGTGTCCTACAATGAGCAGTTCTTC	CASSRGGVVSYNEQFF
many	TRBV7-8	TRBJ2-7	TRBD2	TGTGCCAGCAGCCCTAGAGGCAGGGGCGGGGGGGATTGGTACTTC	CASSPRGRGGGDWYF
many	TRBV12-3/TRBV12-4	TRBJ1-2	-	TGTGCCAGCAGTCGGGACTTCTATGGCTACACCTTC	CASSRDFYGYTF
many	TRBV30	TRBJ2-3	TRBD2	TGTGCCTGGAGTGGGCTAGCGGGAGCAGATACGCAGTATTTT	CAWSGLAGADTQYF
many	TRBV7-9	TRBJ2-3	TRBD2	TGTGCCAGCAGCTTTACTAGCGGAGCTGGGGGTACGCAGTATTTT	CASSFTSGAGGTQYF
many	TRBV2	TRBJ2-1	TRBD2	TGTGCCAGCCATACTAGCGGGAGATCCTACAATGAGCAGTTCTTC	CASHTSGRSYNEQFF
many	TRBV7-9	TRBJ1-6	-	TGTGCCAGCAGCGGTAACATGAAAAGTTCACCCCTCCACTTT	CASSGNMKSSPLHF
-	TRBV6-4	TRBJ2-1	TRBD2	TGTGCCAGCAGTCCTGGACTAGCAGCTTACAATGAGCAGTTCTTC	CASSPGLAAYNEQFF
once	TRBV20-1	TRBJ2-7	TRBD2	TGCAGTGCTAAGGGCACTAGCGGGAAGGGCTACGAGCAGTACTTC	CSAKGTSGKGYEQYF
-	TRBV20-1	TRBJ2-3	-	TGCAGTGGTAGGGAGTCGGCAGATACGCAGTATTTT	CSGRESADTQYF
many	TRBV7-9	TRBJ2-7	-	TGTGCCAGCAGCCTCCGGGACGTCCCCTACGAGCAGTACTTC	CASSLRDVPYEQYF
-	TRBV20-1	TRBJ2-1	-	TGCAGTGCTAGACATCTAGAGTATAGGAGTGAGCAGCTCTTC	CSARHLEYRSEQLF
-	TRBV11-3	TRBJ2-7	-	TGTGCCAGCAGCTTATGGGACCGGGGGCCAAACGACCAGTACTTC	CASSLWDRGPNDQYF
many	TRBV5-1	TRBJ1-1	-	TGCGCCAGCAGCCTGACGGGGTTGGACACTGAAGCTTTCTTT	CASSLTGLDTEAFF
many	TRBV30	TRBJ2-5	-	TGTGCCTGGAGTAATCTTGCCTACCAAGAGACCCAGTACTTC	CAWSNLAYQETQYF
many	TRBV6-5	TRBJ1-1	-	TGTGCCAGCAGTTACTCTAGGAGCCTGGACACTGAAGCTTTCTTT	CASSYSRSLDTEAFF